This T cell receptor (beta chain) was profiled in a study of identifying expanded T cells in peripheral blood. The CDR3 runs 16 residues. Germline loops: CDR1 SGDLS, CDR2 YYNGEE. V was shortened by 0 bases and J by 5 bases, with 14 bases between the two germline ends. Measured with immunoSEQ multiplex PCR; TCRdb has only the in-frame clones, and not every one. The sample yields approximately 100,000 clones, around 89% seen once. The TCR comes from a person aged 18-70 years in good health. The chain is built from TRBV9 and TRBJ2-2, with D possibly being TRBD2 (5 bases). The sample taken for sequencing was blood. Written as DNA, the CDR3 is TGTGCCAGCAGCGTAGGAGGACGGGGTTGGACCGGGGAGCTGTTTTTT. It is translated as CASSVGGRGWTGELFF.